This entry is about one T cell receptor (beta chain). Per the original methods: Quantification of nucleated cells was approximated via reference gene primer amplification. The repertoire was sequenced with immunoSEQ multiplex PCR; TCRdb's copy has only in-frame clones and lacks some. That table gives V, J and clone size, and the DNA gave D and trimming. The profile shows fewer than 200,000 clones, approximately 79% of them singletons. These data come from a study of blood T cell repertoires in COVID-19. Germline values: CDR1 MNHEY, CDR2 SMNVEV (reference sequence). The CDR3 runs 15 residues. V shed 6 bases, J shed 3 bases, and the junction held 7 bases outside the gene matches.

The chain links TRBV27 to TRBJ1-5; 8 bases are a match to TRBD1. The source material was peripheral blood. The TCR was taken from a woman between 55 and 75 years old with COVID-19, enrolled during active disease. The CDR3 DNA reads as TGTGCCAGCAGGATTCAGGGGGCTCTCAATCAGCCCCAGCATTTT. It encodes CASRIQGALNQPQHF.